The source of this T cell receptor beta chain is a study of cytomegalovirus exposure and HLA in healthy donors. Study in general: A previous analysis identified approximately 120 million unique TCR beta sequences derived from around 180 million T cells. Study-level points and caveats: About 87% or about 30% of the time was how often most TCR beta V segments were productive, according to an earlier analysis. The authors excluded some V segments, including TRBV6-2 and TRBV6-3, as indistinguishable.

Both 60 Vbeta primers and 13 Jbeta primers went into the PCR. Libraries were prepared by immunoSEQ multiplex PCR; TCRdb keeps only in-frame clonotypes and omits some of them. This sample has 150,000 to 200,000 clones, with about 75% found just once. A note on this clone: The antigen remains unidentified.

This CDR3 is 16 amino acids long. Per the germline V gene, CDR1 is SEHNR and CDR2 is FQNEAQ (reference sequence). Trimming removed 4 bases from V and 2 bases from J, with 18 bases in between. This sequence joins TRBV7-9 and TRBJ2-7; weak D call: TRBD1 (7 bases). The TCR comes from a female donor in good health and CMV-seronegative. Sequencing was carried out using PBMCs. The CDR3 nucleotides are TGTGCCAGCAGCTCCCCGACAGGGAGGTCCCCCTACGAGCAGTACTTC. It translates to CASSSPTGRSPYEQYF.